The clone carrying this TCR beta chain was seen a handful of times. Before being deemed recovered, Cohort 3 donors had two negative PCRs, clearance, or symptom resolution. The authors' processing: Scientists estimated how many nucleated cells there were by amplifying reference gene primers. The protocol was immunoSEQ multiplex PCR, while the TCRdb copy is restricted to in-frame clones and leaves out a portion. That table supplies the V and J calls and clone size; D and trimming were determined from the DNA. The sample consists of more than 40,000 clones, more than 85% of them appearing once. This specimen belongs to a study of blood T cell repertoires in COVID-19. Whole-study context: Some COVID-19 samples were acute and others convalescent; all came from the United States, Italy and Spain.

Sequenced material: PBMCs or T cells enriched from blood (not recorded which). This receptor was obtained from a woman aged 50 to 60 who had recovered from COVID-19.

CDR3 loop: CASSLIRGRGDVKQFF. CDR3 sequence (DNA): TGTGCCAGCAGCTTAATTCGTGGGCGGGGGGACGTGAAGCAGTTCTTC. The rearrangement links TRBV13 to TRBJ2-1; 8 bases line up with TRBD2. CDR1 and CDR2 (germline): PRHDT, FYEKMQ (reference sequence). V trimming: 2 bases; J trimming: 11 bases; junction bases outside the gene matches: 14. The CDR3 consists of 16 residues.